Listed below are T cell receptor beta chains from one sample, sequenced in a study of blood T cells in healthy people across ages. TCRdb fed the 5' RACE reads into MiXCR, producing one record per CDR3 protein. The sample contains about 510,000 distinct CDR3 sequences, about 28% of which appear only once. This sample was also put to use in a study of T cells of mothers and their children.

Material: blood. The receptors shown here come from a boy aged 2 to 9 in good health. Both conserved end residues are part of each CDR3. The D gene is left open where the match is weak. Size tells how often a clone was seen (once, few, many) or the class of an expanded clone, and some rows leave it out.

clone size	D gene	CDR3 length	V gene	J gene	CDR3 DNA	CDR3 protein
few	NA	14	TRBV12-3/TRBV12-4	TRBJ2-7	TGTGCCAGCAGTAGTGAAGGAACGGCGTACGAGCAGTACTTC	CASSSEGTAYEQYF
NA	NA	16	TRBV7-9	TRBJ2-7	TGTGCCAGCAGCTCTACATTAGTGCAGGGTCCCTACGAGCAGTACTTC	CASSSTLVQGPYEQYF
NA	TRBD1	13	TRBV27	TRBJ2-7	TGTGCCAGCAGTCCCCGGACAGGGAGCGAGCAGTACTTC	CASSPRTGSEQYF
NA	NA	15	TRBV11-2	TRBJ1-3	TGTGCCAGCAGCTTAGATCCAGGGTCGAGGAACACCATATATTTT	CASSLDPGSRNTIYF
NA	TRBD1	18	TRBV4-2	TRBJ2-3	TGTGCCAGCAGCGCCCCGGGACAGGGGATCCTCGAACAAGATACGCAGTATTTT	CASSAPGQGILEQDTQYF
NA	NA	12	TRBV12-3/TRBV12-4	TRBJ2-7	TGTGCCAGCAGTCCATACAGGGAGGAGCAGTACTTC	CASSPYREEQYF
NA	NA	15	TRBV5-6	TRBJ1-5	TGTGCCAGCAGAGCTTGGGGCAGGGTTGATCAGCCCCAGCATTTT	CASRAWGRVDQPQHF
NA	TRBD2	20	TRBV5-5	TRBJ2-3	TGTGCCAGCAGCTTGGCCCTTGTACTAGCGGGAGCCGGGAGCACAGATACGCAGTATTTT	CASSLALVLAGAGSTDTQYF
NA	NA	14	TRBV6-6	TRBJ1-4	TGTGCCAGCAGGGGCTGGGGGCCTAATGAAAAACTGTTTTTT	CASRGWGPNEKLFF
NA	NA	13	TRBV20-1	TRBJ2-3	TGCAGTGCTTGGGACCCTCCGGCAGATACGCAGTATTTT	CSAWDPPADTQYF
NA	NA	14	TRBV9	TRBJ2-7	TGTGCCAGCAGCGTAGACTTAGGTTCCTACGAGCAGTACTTC	CASSVDLGSYEQYF
few	TRBD2	15	TRBV4-3	TRBJ2-5	TGCGCCAGCAGCCCCGACGGGGGGGACCAAGAGACCCAGTACTTC	CASSPDGGDQETQYF
NA	NA	14	TRBV5-5	TRBJ1-2	TGTGCCAGCAGCTTTGGGCCAGAAACCGGGGGCTACACCTTC	CASSFGPETGGYTF
few	NA	15	TRBV5-1	TRBJ1-4	TGCGCCAGCAGCCGGCAGGGTGCAACTAATGAAAAACTGTTTTTT	CASSRQGATNEKLFF
NA	NA	15	TRBV7-6	TRBJ2-5	TGTGCCAGCAGCCTGGCCGGGACAAGGGGGGAGACCCAGTACTTC	CASSLAGTRGETQYF
NA	NA	12	TRBV12-3/TRBV12-4	TRBJ1-1	TGTGCCAGCAGGTCAGGGAGGGCTGAAGCTTTCTTT	CASRSGRAEAFF
few	TRBD1	18	TRBV12-3/TRBV12-4	TRBJ2-7	TGTGCCAGCACCTATGACGGGTTGGGGGACAGGGTCACCTACGAGCAGTACTTC	CASTYDGLGDRVTYEQYF